Listed below are T cell receptor beta chains from one sample, sequenced in a study of shared clonotypes between healthy human individuals. Generated by immunoSEQ multiplex PCR, the TCRdb table keeps only in-frame clones and is missing some. The table lists some 2.4 million clones, roughly 93% of them singletons, with more than 0.35% in the top ten. Sequencing was performed on naive CD4+ T cells from PBMCs. The receptors originated from a man younger than 35 in good health. Some clones in this sample may be carry-over from other donors' samples. CDR3s include the opening cysteine and the closing phenylalanine or tryptophan. The order of the fields is D gene, V gene, CDR3 protein. The D gene is left open where the match is weak.

TRBD2 TRBV9 CASSVGLLLAGGADTQYF
. TRBV10-2 CASSEFRVADGYTF
TRBD2 TRBV5-1 CASSPLAGVSYNEQFF
. TRBV27 CASRSAGQGEKLFF
TRBD1 TRBV7-3 CASSLDRVAEQYF
. TRBV6-1 CASSLDARPNYEQYF
TRBD1 TRBV5-6 CASSLGQGRDQPQHF
. TRBV6-5 CASYGVHEQYF
TRBD2 TRBV28 CASRRLAGLSYEQYF
TRBD1 TRBV30 CAWSVLGTGGFGYTF
TRBD2 TRBV4-2 CASSQDTSGYNEQFF
. TRBV9 CASSVEAVAGNTIYF
. TRBV28 CASSLDGTGELFF
. TRBV7-2 CASSLAGPMNTEAFF
. TRBV19 CATARLGNEKLFF
. TRBV5-1 CASSSAGPRNEQFF
. TRBV14 CASSLQIQETQYF
. TRBV5-4 CASRGRNTEAFF
. TRBV6-1 CASRRSSGNTIYF
TRBD2 TRBV10-3 CASRGQETQYF
. TRBV15 CATSRITVQETQYF
TRBD1 TRBV10-2 CASRTDRVSGNTIYF
TRBD1 TRBV28 CATLTGGESNEQFF
. TRBV5-6 CASSIGGRADYGYTF
TRBD2 TRBV7-3 CASSLAGGKDTQYF
. TRBV9 CASSVATRSSGTDTQYF
. TRBV19 CASRETGSSYEQYF
. TRBV5-1 CASSLSQGIGEQFF
. TRBV4-1 CASSQGDRNYEQYF
. TRBV6-5 CATAERWNTEAFF
TRBD1 TRBV18 CASSPPTDKGGGYEQYF
. TRBV7-2 CASSLTPGSSSYEQYF
TRBD1 TRBV18 CASSPPGQTDTQYF
. TRBV2 CASSALTEIEKLFF
TRBD2 TRBV28 CANIGGGAGGPFASTDTQYF
. TRBV4-1 CASSQGISGNTIYF
. TRBV9 CASSVATARQGNTIYF
. TRBV28 CASSSVPYEQYF
. TRBV7-2 CASSTGWAGPSYEQYF
. TRBV5-1 CASSSEGSSYEQYF
. TRBV13 CASRSGTGAGFF
TRBD1 TRBV6-1 CASTRTGTVNQPQHF
. TRBV29-1 CSVGGRLAKNIQYF
. TRBV28 CASSSPGRISGANVLTF
. TRBV10-2 CASKSWAGLNTEAFF
. TRBV19 CASSVGPVGTEAFF
. TRBV19 CASTQPGGANYGYTF
. TRBV10-1 CASSGGLLNNEQFF
TRBD2 TRBV18 CASSRLAGELNNEQFF
TRBD2 TRBV18 CASSQALLAIQETQYF
. TRBV11-2 CASSRIRGSRYEQYF
TRBD2 TRBV4-2 CASSQQGGLANEQYF
. TRBV30 CAWSLMASNQPQHF
. TRBV6-5 CAASRDAKNIQYF
. TRBV18 CASSRRPGIETQYF